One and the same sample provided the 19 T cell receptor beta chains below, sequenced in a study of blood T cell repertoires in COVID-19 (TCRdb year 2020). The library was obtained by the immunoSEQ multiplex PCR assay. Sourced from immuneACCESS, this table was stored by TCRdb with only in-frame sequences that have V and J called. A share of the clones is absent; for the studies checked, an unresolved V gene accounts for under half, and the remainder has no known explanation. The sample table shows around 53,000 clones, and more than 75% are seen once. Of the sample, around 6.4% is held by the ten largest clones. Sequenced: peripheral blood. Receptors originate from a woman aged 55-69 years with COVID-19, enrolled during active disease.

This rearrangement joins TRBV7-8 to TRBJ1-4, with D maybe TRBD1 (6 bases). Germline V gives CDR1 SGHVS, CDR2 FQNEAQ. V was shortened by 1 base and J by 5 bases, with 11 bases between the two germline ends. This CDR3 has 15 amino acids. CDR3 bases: TGTGCCAGCAGCTTAGGTCCAGGACAGAATGAAAAACTGTTTTTT. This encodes CASSLGPGQNEKLFF.

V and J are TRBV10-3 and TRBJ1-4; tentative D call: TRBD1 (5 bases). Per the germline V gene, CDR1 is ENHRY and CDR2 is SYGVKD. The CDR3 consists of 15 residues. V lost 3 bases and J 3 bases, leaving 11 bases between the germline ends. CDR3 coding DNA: TGTGCCATCAGTGACCCCGACAGTGCTAATGAAAAACTGTTTTTT. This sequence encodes CAISDPDSANEKLFF.

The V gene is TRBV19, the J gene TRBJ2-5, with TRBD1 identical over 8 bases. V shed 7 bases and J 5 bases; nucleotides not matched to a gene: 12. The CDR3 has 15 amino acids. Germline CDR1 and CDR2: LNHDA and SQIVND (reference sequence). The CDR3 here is CASTPQGAFGETQYF. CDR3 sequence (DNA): TGTGCCAGTACCCCTCAGGGGGCGTTTGGGGAGACCCAGTACTTC.

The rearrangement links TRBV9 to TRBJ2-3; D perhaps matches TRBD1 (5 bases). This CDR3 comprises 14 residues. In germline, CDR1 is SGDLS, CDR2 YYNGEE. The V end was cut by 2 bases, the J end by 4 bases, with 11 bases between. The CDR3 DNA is TGTGCCAGCAGCGTGGGGCAGGGCGCAGATACGCAGTATTTT. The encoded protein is CASSVGQGADTQYF.

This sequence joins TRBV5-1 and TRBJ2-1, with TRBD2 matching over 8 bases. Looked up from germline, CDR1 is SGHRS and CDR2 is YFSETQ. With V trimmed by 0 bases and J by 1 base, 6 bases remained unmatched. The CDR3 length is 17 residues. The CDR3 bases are TGCGCCAGCAGCTTGGGTGGAGCGGGAGCTTCCTACAATGAGCAGTTCTTC. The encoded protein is CASSLGGAGASYNEQFF.

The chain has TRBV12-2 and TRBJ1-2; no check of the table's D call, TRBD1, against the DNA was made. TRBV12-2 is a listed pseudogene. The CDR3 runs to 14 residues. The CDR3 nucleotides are TGTGCAAGTCGTTCGGACAGGGCTCACTATGGCTACACCTTC. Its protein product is CASRSDRAHYGYTF.

CDR3 DNA sequence: TGTGCCAGCAGAAAGAATGCCCAGGCCACCGGGGAGCTGTTTTTT. Translated, it gives CASRKNAQATGELFF. The chain joins TRBV6-5 to TRBJ2-2, with D uncertain. The germline V gene encodes CDR1 MNHEY and CDR2 SVGAGI. CDR3 length: 15 residues. V was pared by 6 bases and J by 4 bases, with 15 bases between.

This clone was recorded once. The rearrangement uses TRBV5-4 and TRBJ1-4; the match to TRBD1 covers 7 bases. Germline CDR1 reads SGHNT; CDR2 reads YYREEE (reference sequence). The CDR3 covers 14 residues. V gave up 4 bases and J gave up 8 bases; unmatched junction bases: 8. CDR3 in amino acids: CASSRTGQMEKLFF. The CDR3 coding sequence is TGTGCCAGCAGCCGGACGGGACAGATGGAAAAACTGTTTTTT.

CDR3 region: CASRRGSSYEQYF. The CDR3 region has the DNA TGTGCCAGCAGACGGGGGAGCTCCTACGAGCAGTACTTC. The chain has TRBV11-3 and TRBJ2-7, with a possible D match to TRBD2 (6 bases). The germline gives CDR1 SGHNT, CDR2 YENEEA. V lost 6 bases to trimming and J lost 0 bases, with 9 bases between them. This CDR3 contains 13 residues. The entire variable domain, with the rest obtained from reference TRBV11-3 and TRBJ2-7, is as follows: EAGVVQSPRYKIIEKKQPVAFWCNPISGHNTLYWYLQNLGQGPELLIRYENEEAVDDSQLPKDRFSAERLKGVDSTLKIQPAELGDSAVYLCASRRGSSYEQYFGPGTRLTVT.

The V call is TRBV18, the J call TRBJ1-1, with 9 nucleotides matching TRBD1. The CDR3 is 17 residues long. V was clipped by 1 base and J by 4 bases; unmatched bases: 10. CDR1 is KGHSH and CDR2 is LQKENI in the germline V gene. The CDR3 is CASSPQGTGRFGTEAFF. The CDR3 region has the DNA TGTGCCAGCTCACCACAGGGGACAGGGAGATTTGGCACTGAAGCTTTCTTT.

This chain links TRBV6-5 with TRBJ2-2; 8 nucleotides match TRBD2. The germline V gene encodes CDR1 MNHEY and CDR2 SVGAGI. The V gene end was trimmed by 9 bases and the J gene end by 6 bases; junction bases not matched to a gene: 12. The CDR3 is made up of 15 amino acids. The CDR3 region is CASSRRAGVSGELFF. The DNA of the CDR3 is TGTGCCAGTAGTCGGCGAGCGGGAGTTTCCGGGGAGCTGTTTTTT.

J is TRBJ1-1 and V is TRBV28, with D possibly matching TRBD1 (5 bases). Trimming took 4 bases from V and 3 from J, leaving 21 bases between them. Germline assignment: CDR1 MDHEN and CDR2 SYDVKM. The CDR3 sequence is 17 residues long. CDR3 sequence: CASSSQSGSTVDTEAFF. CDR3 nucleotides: TGTGCCAGCAGTTCCCAGTCCGGTTCGACAGTAGACACTGAAGCTTTCTTT.

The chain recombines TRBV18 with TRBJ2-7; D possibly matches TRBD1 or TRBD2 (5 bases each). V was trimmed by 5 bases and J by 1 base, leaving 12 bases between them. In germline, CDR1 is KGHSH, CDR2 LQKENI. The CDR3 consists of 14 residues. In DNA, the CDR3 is TGTGCCAGCTCAGCACTAGACAGATCCTACGAGCAGTACTTC. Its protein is CASSALDRSYEQYF.

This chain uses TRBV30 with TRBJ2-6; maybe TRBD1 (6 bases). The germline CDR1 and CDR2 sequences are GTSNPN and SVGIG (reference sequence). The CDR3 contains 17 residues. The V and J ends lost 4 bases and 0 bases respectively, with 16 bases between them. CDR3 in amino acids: CAWTTGPAFSGANVLTF. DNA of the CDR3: TGTGCCTGGACGACAGGACCAGCTTTCTCTGGGGCCAACGTCCTGACTTTC.

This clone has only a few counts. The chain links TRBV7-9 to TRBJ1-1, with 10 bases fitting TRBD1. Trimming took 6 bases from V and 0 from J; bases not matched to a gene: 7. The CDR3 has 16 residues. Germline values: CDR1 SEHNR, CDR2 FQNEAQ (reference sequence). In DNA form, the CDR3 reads TGTGCCAGCAGGGGACAGGGGAATATTATGAACACTGAAGCTTTCTTT. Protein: CASRGQGNIMNTEAFF.

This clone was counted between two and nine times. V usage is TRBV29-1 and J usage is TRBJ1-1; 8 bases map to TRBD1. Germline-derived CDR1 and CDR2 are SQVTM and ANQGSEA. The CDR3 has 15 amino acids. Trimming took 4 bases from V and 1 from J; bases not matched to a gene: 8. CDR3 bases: TGCAGCGTTGTGAGTGCAGGGGGCTGGAACACTGAAGCTTTCTTT. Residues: CSVVSAGGWNTEAFF.

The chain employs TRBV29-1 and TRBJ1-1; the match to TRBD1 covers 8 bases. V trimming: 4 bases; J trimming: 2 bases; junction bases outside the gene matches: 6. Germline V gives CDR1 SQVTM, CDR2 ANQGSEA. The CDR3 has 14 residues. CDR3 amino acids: CSVGRTGSNTEAFF. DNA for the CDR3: TGCAGCGTTGGCCGGACAGGGAGTAACACTGAAGCTTTCTTT.

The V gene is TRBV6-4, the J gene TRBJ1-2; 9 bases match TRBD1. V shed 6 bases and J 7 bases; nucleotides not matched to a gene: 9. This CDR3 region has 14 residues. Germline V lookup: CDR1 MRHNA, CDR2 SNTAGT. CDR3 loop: CASSLTGGLRGYTF. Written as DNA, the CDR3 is TGTGCCAGCAGCTTGACAGGGGGACTGCGTGGCTACACCTTC.

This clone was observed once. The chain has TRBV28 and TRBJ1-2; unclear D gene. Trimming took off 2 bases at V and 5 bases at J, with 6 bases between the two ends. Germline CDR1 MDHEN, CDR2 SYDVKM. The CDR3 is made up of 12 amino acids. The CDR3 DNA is TGTGCCAGCAGTTTAACCCAGTATGGCTACACCTTC. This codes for CASSLTQYGYTF.